This T cell receptor beta chain was captured in a study of blood T cell repertoires in COVID-19. In the study overall: Sites across the United States, Italy and Spain contributed samples from acute and convalescent COVID-19. PBMCs, B-cell-depleted T cells, or T cells provided the cDNA or gDNA that made up the material.

This CDR3 spans 16 amino acids. Germline assignment: CDR1 SGHRS and CDR2 YFSETQ. Germline trimming cut 4 bases from V and 2 bases from J; bases unmatched to any gene: 12. Original handling: Researchers report that nucleated cell counts were estimated from reference gene primer amplification. Data came from immunoSEQ multiplex PCR; TCRdb stores just in-frame clones and leaves some out. V, J and clone size reflect that table, while D and trimming were determined from the DNA. The sample holds roughly 200,000 clones, around three quarters seen once. The chain uses TRBV5-1 and TRBJ2-7; TRBD1 aligns across 7 bases. This TCR was sampled from a man aged 65-85 years with active or convalescent COVID-19. The sequenced material came from peripheral blood. This chain's CDR3 is CASSRSSGTVTYEQYF. The DNA of the CDR3 is TGCGCCAGCAGCCGGTCGTCCGGGACAGTCACCTACGAGCAGTACTTC. Combining the CDR3 with reference TRBV5-1 and TRBJ2-7 gives the whole variable domain KAGVTQTPRYLIKTRGQQVTLSCSPISGHRSVSWYQQTPGQGLQFLFEYFSETQRNKGNFPGRFSGRQFSNSRSEMNVSTLELGDSALYLCASSRSSGTVTYEQYFGPGTRLTVT.